This TCR beta chain emerged from a study of blood T cell repertoires in COVID-19. Study details: Whether acute or convalescent, the COVID-19 samples came from the United States, Italy and Spain. T cells, B-cell-depleted T cells, or PBMCs provided the cDNA or gDNA that served as material.

This clone is a singleton in its sample. The CDR3 is 14 amino acids. Germline V gene sequence: CDR1 SGHKS, CDR2 YYEKEE (reference sequence). Trimming took 1 base from V and 6 from J, leaving 13 bases between them. Per the original data handling: Estimates of nucleated cell counts were drawn from the amplification of reference gene primers. Only in-frame clones appear in the TCRdb table, and some are missing; sequencing was by immunoSEQ multiplex PCR. That table is the source of V, J and clone size, and D and trimming were worked out from the DNA. Among about 77,000 clones listed, around three quarters were seen once.

This sequence originates from a woman aged 70 to 79 with acute or convalescent COVID-19. Material: peripheral blood. The chain couples TRBV5-5 to TRBJ1-2, with D maybe TRBD1 (6 bases). The CDR3 here is CASSLRQAAHGYTF. CDR3 in DNA: TGTGCCAGCAGCTTGAGACAGGCCGCTCATGGCTACACCTTC.